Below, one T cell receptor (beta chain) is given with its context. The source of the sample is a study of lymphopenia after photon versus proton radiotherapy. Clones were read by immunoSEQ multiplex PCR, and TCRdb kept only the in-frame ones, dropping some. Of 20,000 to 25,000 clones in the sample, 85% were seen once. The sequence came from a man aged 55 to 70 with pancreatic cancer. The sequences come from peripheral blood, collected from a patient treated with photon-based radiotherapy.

This CDR3 is CASSVVTGNTNQPQHF. The CDR3 DNA reads as TGTGCCAGCAGTGTCGTTACAGGGAATACAAATCAGCCCCAGCATTTT. The chain is built from TRBV6-1 and TRBJ1-5; D perhaps matches TRBD1 (6 bases). V lost 4 bases and J lost 4, with 17 bases in between. The CDR3 sequence is 16 residues long. CDR1 is MNHNS, CDR2 SASEGT, per germline.